Listed below are T cell receptor beta chains from one sample, sequenced in a study of early stage breast cancer tumors. The assay was immunoSEQ multiplex PCR, and TCRdb's table has in-frame clones only and misses some. Of around 78,000 clones in the sample, around 80% are singletons; the top ten hold 3.5%. The specimen was blood. The receptors were sampled from a person between 55 and 70 years old with breast cancer. The CDR3 runs from the conserved cysteine through the conserved F or W. D genes are given only for firm matches. Expanded clones get a size class; other rows say once, few or many, or leave the size out.

>15|TRBJ1-5|TRBD1|-|TRBV19
CASSIPGQTNQPQHF
TGTGCCAGTAGTATCCCGGGACAGACTAATCAGCCCCAGCATTTT
>16|TRBJ2-1|-|-|TRBV27
CASSLLSGVRSNEQFF
TGTGCCAGCAGTCTACTCTCAGGGGTGAGGTCCAATGAGCAGTTCTTC
>13|TRBJ2-5|TRBD2|-|TRBV2
CATGGGLLETQYF
TGTGCCACTGGGGGAGGGTTGTTAGAGACCCAGTACTTC
>13|TRBJ2-7|-|-|TRBV5-6
CASSLRRSYEQYF
TGTGCCAGCAGCTTGAGACGGAGCTACGAGCAGTACTTC
>17|TRBJ2-7|-|-|TRBV30
CAWSGIGTGPSRGEQYF
TGTGCCTGGAGTGGGATCGGTACAGGGCCCTCCCGCGGCGAGCAGTACTTC
>14|TRBJ2-2|TRBD1|few|TRBV9
CASSAGQGIGELFF
TGTGCCAGCAGCGCGGGACAGGGGATCGGGGAGCTGTTTTTT
>12|TRBJ1-1|-|few|TRBV9
CASSPGGSEAFF
TGTGCCAGCAGCCCCGGAGGCTCTGAAGCTTTCTTT
>15|TRBJ1-4|-|-|TRBV10-3
CAISESRGINEKLFF
TGTGCCATCAGTGAGTCCCGGGGAATTAATGAAAAACTGTTTTTT
>13|TRBJ2-7|-|-|TRBV2
CASSREESYEQYF
TGTGCCAGCAGTAGGGAGGAGTCCTACGAGCAGTACTTC
>16|TRBJ1-3|TRBD1|once|TRBV30
CAWSRGQGASGNTIYF
TGTGCCTGGAGTCGGGGACAGGGGGCCTCTGGAAACACCATATATTTT
>16|TRBJ2-7|-|-|TRBV6-6
CASSHRTGPYSYEQYF
TGTGCCAGCAGTCATAGAACGGGACCTTACTCCTACGAGCAGTACTTC
>15|TRBJ2-7|-|-|TRBV6-6
CASSSRTYRTYEQYF
TGTGCCAGCAGTTCTCGGACTTACAGGACCTACGAGCAGTACTTC
>15|TRBJ2-2|-|-|TRBV5-1
CASSLILSRPKELFF
TGCGCCAGCAGCTTGATCCTATCTCGCCCGAAGGAGCTGTTTTTT
>14|TRBJ1-5|-|few|TRBV19
CATKVGGFNQPQHF
TGTGCCACCAAGGTAGGGGGGTTCAATCAGCCCCAGCATTTT
>13|TRBJ2-7|-|once|TRBV6-5
CALRGRGREEQYF
TGTGCCCTTAGGGGAAGGGGTAGGGAGGAGCAGTACTTC
>16|TRBJ2-2|TRBD1|-|TRBV5-1
CASSLLTGRNTGELFF
TGCGCCAGCAGCTTGTTGACAGGGAGAAACACCGGGGAGCTGTTTTTT
>14|TRBJ2-3|-|-|TRBV4-2
CASSQDNGPDTQYF
TGTGCCAGCAGCCAAGATAATGGGCCGGATACGCAGTATTTT
>15|TRBJ2-3|-|once|TRBV19
CASSLYSEGTDTQYF
TGTGCCAGTAGCCTATACTCCGAGGGCACAGATACGCAGTATTTT
>11|TRBJ1-1|-|few|TRBV30
CAWRVNVAAFF
TGTGCCTGGAGGGTCAACGTTGCCGCTTTCTTT
>21|TRBJ1-3|TRBD1|-|TRBV19
CASSRRGGTGSLLSSGNTIYF
TGTGCCAGTAGTCGAAGGGGCGGGACAGGGTCTCTCCTGAGCTCTGGAAACACCATATATTTT
>12|TRBJ1-1|-|-|TRBV28
CASSLLNTEAFF
TGTGCCAGCAGCCTCCTAAACACTGAAGCTTTCTTT